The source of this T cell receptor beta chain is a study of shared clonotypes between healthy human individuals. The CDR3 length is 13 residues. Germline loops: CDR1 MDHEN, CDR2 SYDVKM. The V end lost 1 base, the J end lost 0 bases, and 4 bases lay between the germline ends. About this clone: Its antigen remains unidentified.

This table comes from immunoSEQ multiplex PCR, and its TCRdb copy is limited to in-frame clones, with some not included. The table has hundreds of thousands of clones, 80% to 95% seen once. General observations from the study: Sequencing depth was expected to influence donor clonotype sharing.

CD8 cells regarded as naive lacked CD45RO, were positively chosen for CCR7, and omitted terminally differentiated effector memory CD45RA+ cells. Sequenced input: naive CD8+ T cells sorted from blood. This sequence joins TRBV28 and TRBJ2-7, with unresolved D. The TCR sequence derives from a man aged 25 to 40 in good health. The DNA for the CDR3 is TGTGCCAGCAGTTTATTAAGCTCCTACGAGCAGTACTTC. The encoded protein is CASSLLSSYEQYF.